Listed below are T cell receptor beta chains from one sample, sequenced in a study of neoadjuvant nivolumab and ipilimumab in lung cancer. The assay was immunoSEQ multiplex PCR, and TCRdb's table has in-frame clones only and misses some. The table has 3,000 to 4,500 clones, around three quarters seen once. This sample comprised peripheral blood, obtained after neoadjuvant nivolumab, alone or with ipilimumab, at or shortly before surgery. The receptors stem from an adult with non-small cell lung cancer. CDR3s include the opening cysteine and the closing phenylalanine or tryptophan. D genes are given only for firm matches. Where a row states a size, it is once, few, many or the class of an expanded clone; other rows omit it.

d_call j_call cdr3_length v_call clone_size cdr3_nt cdr3_aa
TRBD1 TRBJ1-1 13 TRBV2 - TGTGCCAGCGTGGACAGGTGGAACACTGAAGCTTTCTTT CASVDRWNTEAFF
- TRBJ1-3 14 TRBV19 - TGTGCCAGTAGTATCCAGGGCGCAGGAAACACCATATATTTT CASSIQGAGNTIYF
- TRBJ2-3 14 TRBV14 - TGTGCCAGCAGCCAGAACAGGGCAGTTGATACGCAGTATTTT CASSQNRAVDTQYF
- TRBJ1-1 13 TRBV2 - TGTGCCAGCAGGGACAGACAGAACACTGAAGCTTTCTTT CASRDRQNTEAFF
TRBD2 TRBJ2-3 16 TRBV18 - TGTGCCAGCTCACCAAGGCCTAGCGGGATTGGAGATACGCAGTATTTT CASSPRPSGIGDTQYF
- TRBJ1-5 14 TRBV19 - TGTGCCAGTAGTATTTCTGAGAGCAATCAGCCCCAGCATTTT CASSISESNQPQHF
- TRBJ2-1 13 TRBV6-1 - TGTGCCAGCGCCAGGGGTGCTGGCAATGAGCAGTTCTTC CASARGAGNEQFF
- TRBJ2-7 11 TRBV11-2 - TGTGCCAGCAGCCCATCCTACGAGCAGTACTTC CASSPSYEQYF
- TRBJ1-1 11 TRBV20-1 - TGCAGTGCTGGACGGACTCTTGAAGCTTTCTTT CSAGRTLEAFF
- TRBJ1-4 14 TRBV7-9 - TGTGCCAGCAGCTTGGGCAAAACTAATGAAAAACTGTTTTTT CASSLGKTNEKLFF
- TRBJ1-5 13 TRBV7-6 - TGTGCCAGCAGCGCCGAGAGCAATCAGCCCCAGCATTTT CASSAESNQPQHF
- TRBJ2-2 16 TRBV27 - TGTGCCAGCAGTTTATTTGGTAGAACAAACACCGGGGAGCTGTTTTTT CASSLFGRTNTGELFF
TRBD1 TRBJ1-1 14 TRBV5-5 - TGTGCCAGCAGCTCGGACAGGGCAAGTACTGAAGCTTTCTTT CASSSDRASTEAFF
TRBD1 TRBJ1-3 14 TRBV30 once TGTGCCTGGAGTGTTGGGACAGCTGGAAACACCATATATTTT CAWSVGTAGNTIYF
TRBD2 TRBJ2-5 18 TRBV6-1 - TGTGCCAGCAGTGAAGCTGGACTAGCGGGAGGGAGTCTAGAGACCCAGTACTTC CASSEAGLAGGSLETQYF
- TRBJ1-2 11 TRBV25-1 - TGTGCCAGCAGTTCCAGCTATGGCTACACCTTC CASSSSYGYTF
- TRBJ2-7 18 TRBV29-1 - TGCAGCGTTGAAATGTCGGGGGCTAGCGGGACAGGCTTGTACGAGCAGTACTTC CSVEMSGASGTGLYEQYF
- TRBJ1-5 12 TRBV7-2 - TGTGCCAGCAGCTTAGTTGATCAGCCCCAGCATTTT CASSLVDQPQHF
- TRBJ2-1 16 TRBV4-2 - TGTGCCAGCAGCCAAGACGGTGCGTGGATGGGCAATGAGCAGTTCTTC CASSQDGAWMGNEQFF
- TRBJ2-7 15 TRBV28 - TGTGCCAGCAGCAACGGGGGGACAGGAGACTACGAGCAGTACTTC CASSNGGTGDYEQYF
- TRBJ2-1 17 TRBV29-1 - TGCAGCGTGGTAGGTGCTACTGACTTCCTCTCCTACAATGAGCAGTTCTTC CSVVGATDFLSYNEQFF
- TRBJ1-4 14 TRBV6-5 - TGTGCCAGCTCAGGGGCAGGGTCTAATGAAAAACTGTTTTTT CASSGAGSNEKLFF
- TRBJ2-1 13 TRBV27 - TGTGCCAGCAGTCTAACAGGTGCAGGTGAGCAGTTCTTC CASSLTGAGEQFF
TRBD2 TRBJ2-7 16 TRBV9 - TGTGCCAGCAGCCCCCGGACTAGCGGGACACACTACGAGCAGTACTTC CASSPRTSGTHYEQYF
- TRBJ1-5 14 TRBV28 - TGTGCCAGCATTGGACAGCTTGGCAATCAGCCCCAGCATTTT CASIGQLGNQPQHF
- TRBJ2-1 15 TRBV21-1 - TGTGCCAGCAGCCGGACTAGCGGGTCTAACAATGAGCAGTTCTTC CASSRTSGSNNEQFF
TRBD2 TRBJ2-5 16 TRBV5-6 - TGTGCCAGCAGCTCGTGGTTATTAGCGGGAAGGGAGACCCAGTACTTC CASSSWLLAGRETQYF
- TRBJ2-2 13 TRBV7-2 - TGTGCCAGCAGCTCCGGGTTCACCGGGGAGCTGTTTTTT CASSSGFTGELFF
- TRBJ1-1 14 TRBV5-1 few TGCGCCAGCAGCTTGGTTCCGGTGAACACTGAAGCTTTCTTT CASSLVPVNTEAFF
- TRBJ2-5 14 TRBV4-2 - TGTGCCAGCAGCCGTACTTTTGCGGACCAAACCCAGTACTTC CASSRTFADQTQYF
TRBD2 TRBJ2-5 16 TRBV19 - TGTGCCAGTAGTTCAAGCGGGAGGGCCTTGGGAGAGACCCAGTACTTC CASSSSGRALGETQYF
- TRBJ2-1 13 TRBV9 - TGTGCCAGCAGCCCCGCGGGGTACAATGAGCAGTTCTTC CASSPAGYNEQFF
TRBD2 TRBJ2-3 15 TRBV7-3 - TGTGCCAGCAGCCCACGGACTAGCGGAGGAGATACGCAGTATTTT CASSPRTSGGDTQYF
- TRBJ2-2 15 TRBV19 - TGTGCCAGTAGTATAGAGCTAGGGAGTACCGGGGAGCTGTTTTTT CASSIELGSTGELFF
- TRBJ1-2 13 TRBV15 - TGTGCCACCAGCAGAGGACTGACAGATGGCTACACCTTC CATSRGLTDGYTF
TRBD2 TRBJ2-3 15 TRBV25-1 - TGTGCCAGCAGTCCCCTAGCGGGAGCCACAGATACGCAGTATTTT CASSPLAGATDTQYF
TRBD2 TRBJ2-2 16 TRBV5-1 - TGCGCCAGCAGCTTGGCACTAGCGGGAAACACCGGGGAGCTGTTTTTT CASSLALAGNTGELFF
TRBD1 TRBJ2-7 13 TRBV18 - TGTGCCAGCTCTCCCGGGACAGGCTACGAGCAGTACTTC CASSPGTGYEQYF
- TRBJ1-3 16 TRBV4-2 - TGTGCCAGCAGCCAAGATTGGTTTGGTTCTGGAAACACCATATATTTT CASSQDWFGSGNTIYF
TRBD1 TRBJ1-1 15 TRBV5-8 - TGTGCCAGCAGCTTGGGGGACAGGGCAAACACTGAAGCTTTCTTT CASSLGDRANTEAFF
TRBD1 TRBJ2-3 15 TRBV5-4 - TGTGCCAGCAGCTCTCGGGACAGCCGGACAGATACGCAGTATTTT CASSSRDSRTDTQYF
- TRBJ1-5 14 TRBV18 - TGTGCCAGCTCAACCAGTGGGATGGGCCGCTCCCAGCATTTT CASSTSGMGRSQHF
TRBD2 TRBJ2-1 16 TRBV4-2 - TGTGCCAGCAGCCAAACGAGCGGGAGCTCCTACAATGAGCAGTTCTTC CASSQTSGSSYNEQFF
TRBD1 TRBJ2-1 16 TRBV18 - TGTGCCAGCTCACAGGGGACAGGGTGGCCCTACAATGAGCAGTTCTTC CASSQGTGWPYNEQFF
TRBD1 TRBJ2-1 11 TRBV2 - TGTGCCGGGGGACAGGTCAATGAGCAGTTCTTC CAGGQVNEQFF
- TRBJ2-5 12 TRBV18 - TGTGCCAGCTCCCCGTTGCGGGAGACCCAGTACTTC CASSPLRETQYF
TRBD1 TRBJ2-6 19 TRBV7-3 - TGTGCCAGCAGCTTAACGGGAGGGACAGGGAGCTCTGGGGCCAACGTCCTGACTTTC CASSLTGGTGSSGANVLTF
- TRBJ1-3 16 TRBV29-1 - TGCAGCGTTGAGCCCCTGGCAAGTCTCTCTGGAAACACCATATATTTT CSVEPLASLSGNTIYF
- TRBJ2-5 15 TRBV19 - TGTGCCAGTAGTATAGCGGGCAGCGTGGGTGAGACCCAGTACTTC CASSIAGSVGETQYF